This TCR beta chain derives from a study of CD8 T cells in Susac syndrome. Study details: Treatment at blood withdrawal was none, corticosteroids, or intravenous immunoglobulin alone in Susac syndrome patients.

Study results and limitations: Regarding the TCR sequencing and HLA analysis, the study admitted that a relatively small number of individuals were involved.

RNA in amounts of about 0.5 to 1 ug was reverse transcribed with random hexamers. Multiplex immunoSEQ PCR targeted 54 Vbeta and 13 Jbeta TCR beta segments. TCRdb independently ran MiXCR on the immunoSEQ multiplex PCR reads; one entry per CDR3 protein. Counted here are about 210,000 distinct CDR3 sequences, about 94% occurring once; the ten biggest clones make up around 0.15%. V dropped 1 base and J dropped 9; count of bases not matched to a gene: 17. Germline V lookup: CDR1 LGHNA, CDR2 YNFKEQ. The CDR3 has 17 amino acids. On this clonotype: As yet, its antigen is unknown.

The chain employs TRBV4-2 and TRBJ2-7; 8 nucleotides match TRBD1. Sequenced input: CD4+ T cells from PBMCs. This clonotype was sampled from a human donor with Susac syndrome. CDR3 protein: CASSQGTGTFGDFGQYF. The CDR3 DNA sequence: TGTGCCAGCAGCCAAGGGACAGGGACATTTGGGGATTTCGGGCAGTACTTC.